The rows below give T cell receptor beta chains drawn from one sample of a study of cytomegalovirus exposure and HLA in healthy donors. The method was immunoSEQ multiplex PCR; TCRdb's version includes in-frame clones alone and lacks a portion of them. The sample records some 200,000 clones, 84% being singletons. Sequencing was performed on PBMCs. The receptor source for this set is a young woman in good health and CMV-seropositive. CDR3s include the opening cysteine and the closing phenylalanine or tryptophan. A D gene is named only where the DNA matches it firmly. The size of a clone is reported for some rows only, either as once, few or many, or as a class for expanded clones.

>TRBJ2-7|-|TRBV16|-
CASSQSRAEQYF
TGTGCCAGCAGCCAATCACGAGCTGAGCAGTACTTC
>TRBJ1-2|-|TRBV9|-
CASSVGGRAYNYGYTF
TGTGCCAGCAGCGTCGGCGGGCGGGCCTATAACTATGGCTACACCTTC
>TRBJ1-3|-|TRBV2|-
CASKSGPANTIYF
TGTGCCAGCAAAAGTGGGCCAGCTAACACCATATATTTT
>TRBJ1-4|TRBD1|TRBV19|once
CASGQGGGQEKLFF
TGTGCCAGCGGACAGGGAGGGGGCCAAGAAAAACTGTTTTTT
>TRBJ2-6|-|TRBV6-1|-
CASSASISGANVLTF
TGTGCCAGCAGTGCGTCTATCTCTGGGGCCAACGTCCTGACTTTC
>TRBJ2-7|TRBD2|TRBV4-2|-
CASSQDYGGGYEQYF
TGTGCCAGCAGCCAAGACTACGGCGGGGGCTACGAGCAGTACTTC
>TRBJ2-1|TRBD1|TRBV5-6|-
CASSRTGVYNEQFF
TGTGCCAGCAGCCGGACAGGGGTATACAATGAGCAGTTCTTC
>TRBJ2-2|-|TRBV9|-
CASSGRQVTGELFF
TGTGCCAGCAGCGGTAGGCAGGTCACCGGGGAGCTGTTTTTT
>TRBJ2-1|TRBD2|TRBV9|-
CASSASGTSGSYNEQFF
TGTGCCAGCAGCGCTTCCGGGACTAGCGGGTCCTACAATGAGCAGTTCTTC
>TRBJ1-5|TRBD1|TRBV27|few
CASSPRDRGVNQPQHF
TGTGCCAGCAGCCCGAGGGACAGGGGAGTAAATCAGCCCCAGCATTTT
>TRBJ2-7|-|TRBV13|-
CASSLVSSGRSYEQYF
TGTGCCAGCAGCTTAGTGTCCAGCGGAAGATCCTACGAGCAGTACTTC
>TRBJ1-6|TRBD1|TRBV6-5|-
CASSRRGPDSPLHF
TGTGCCAGCAGCCGCAGGGGGCCGGATTCACCCCTCCACTTT
>TRBJ2-6|-|TRBV5-1|-
CASSFTDSGANVLTF
TGCGCCAGCAGCTTTACAGATTCTGGGGCCAACGTCCTGACTTTC
>TRBJ1-1|-|TRBV5-1|-
CASSGLMNTEAFF
TGCGCCAGTAGTGGACTGATGAACACTGAAGCTTTCTTT
>TRBJ1-2|-|TRBV7-2|-
CASSFGIGGYTF
TGTGCCAGCAGCTTTGGAATCGGGGGCTACACCTTC
>TRBJ2-7|-|TRBV27|few
CASSLTYEQYF
TGTGCCAGCAGTCTTACCTACGAGCAGTACTTC
>TRBJ2-7|TRBD2|TRBV9|few
CASSVEPMGGEQYF
TGTGCCAGCAGCGTAGAGCCCATGGGGGGGGAGCAGTACTTC
>TRBJ2-2|-|TRBV5-1|-
CASSLVGAGELFF
TGCGCCAGCAGCCTAGTCGGGGCCGGGGAGCTGTTTTTT
>TRBJ2-7|-|TRBV5-4|-
CASSLDRVIYEQYF
TGTGCCAGCAGCTTGGACAGGGTGATCTACGAGCAGTACTTC
>TRBJ2-2|-|TRBV5-4|-
CASSWNREHTGELFF
TGTGCCAGCAGCTGGAACCGGGAGCACACCGGGGAGCTGTTTTTT
>TRBJ2-3|TRBD2|TRBV15|-
CATSSQLAGLGADTQYF
TGTGCCACCAGCAGCCAACTAGCGGGCCTAGGGGCAGATACGCAGTATTTT
>TRBJ2-7|-|TRBV5-4|-
CASSPAGNFDEQYF
TGTGCCAGCAGCCCCGCAGGTAATTTTGACGAGCAGTACTTC
>TRBJ1-5|-|TRBV5-6|few
CASSRQDQPQHF
TGTGCCAGCAGCCGACAGGATCAGCCCCAGCATTTT
>TRBJ2-7|-|TRBV28|-
CASSLRRLKSGYEQYF
TGTGCCAGCAGTTTACGCAGGCTGAAATCGGGATACGAGCAGTACTTC
>TRBJ2-5|TRBD2|TRBV9|-
CARRAGGETQYF
TGTGCCAGGAGAGCGGGGGGAGAGACCCAGTACTTC
>TRBJ2-1|TRBD2|TRBV19|-
CASRLAGGPNEQFF
TGTGCCAGCCGACTAGCGGGGGGGCCAAATGAGCAGTTCTTC
>TRBJ2-1|TRBD2|TRBV11-3|-
CASSLGPGGANEQFF
TGTGCCAGCAGCTTAGGTCCGGGGGGTGCGAATGAGCAGTTCTTC
>TRBJ2-5|TRBD2|TRBV7-8|-
CASSYGSGGAGETQYF
TGTGCCAGCAGCTACGGTAGCGGGGGGGCGGGCGAGACCCAGTACTTC
>TRBJ1-2|-|TRBV18|once
CASSRGPEGYTF
TGTGCCAGCTCACGTGGTCCAGAAGGCTACACCTTC
>TRBJ1-6|-|TRBV6-1|few
CASSVHRESPLHF
TGTGCCAGCAGTGTCCACAGGGAGTCACCCCTCCACTTT
>TRBJ2-7|-|TRBV27|-
CASSSLWQGGGEQYF
TGTGCCAGCAGTTCCCTCTGGCAGGGAGGGGGCGAGCAGTACTTC
>TRBJ1-4|-|TRBV13|-
CASSHPLSGEKLFF
TGTGCCAGCAGCCACCCGCTTAGCGGTGAAAAACTGTTTTTT
>TRBJ1-1|-|TRBV19|once
CASSNRVITEAFF
TGTGCCAGCTCCAACAGGGTGATCACTGAAGCTTTCTTT
>TRBJ1-2|-|TRBV5-6|many
CASSSRYYGYTF
TGTGCCAGCAGCAGCCGATACTATGGCTACACCTTC
>TRBJ2-3|TRBD1|TRBV15|few
CATSQSPGQATDTQYF
TGTGCCACCAGCCAGTCCCCGGGACAGGCAACAGATACGCAGTATTTT
>TRBJ1-6|TRBD1|TRBV7-2|-
CASSLSGTDYNSPLHF
TGTGCCAGCAGCTTAAGTGGGACAGACTATAATTCACCCCTCCACTTT
>TRBJ2-1|TRBD2|TRBV7-9|-
CASSLALGLAGDNEQFF
TGTGCCAGCAGCTTAGCGCTTGGGCTAGCGGGGGACAATGAGCAGTTCTTC
>TRBJ1-6|-|TRBV7-9|-
CASSFSGGNSPLHF
TGTGCCAGCAGCTTCTCGGGGGGTAATTCACCCCTCCACTTT
>TRBJ1-2|-|TRBV2|-
CASSEVAGALGGYTF
TGTGCCAGCAGTGAAGTCGCGGGGGCCTTGGGTGGCTACACCTTC
>TRBJ2-7|-|TRBV5-1|-
CASSFPGGLEQYF
TGCGCCAGCAGCTTCCCCGGAGGGCTCGAGCAGTACTTC
>TRBJ1-1|-|TRBV14|-
CASSYTRGMGTEAFF
TGTGCCAGCAGCTATACCAGGGGCATGGGCACTGAAGCTTTCTTT
>TRBJ2-2|TRBD1|TRBV18|-
CASSPTGGAGNTGELFF
TGTGCCAGCTCACCGACAGGGGGCGCTGGGAACACCGGGGAGCTGTTTTTT
>TRBJ1-1|-|TRBV18|-
CASSQNRAQNTEAFF
TGTGCCAGCTCACAAAACAGGGCCCAGAACACTGAAGCTTTCTTT
>TRBJ2-7|TRBD2|TRBV11-2|-
CASSLDFAGGLYEQYF
TGTGCCAGCAGCTTAGATTTTGCGGGGGGGCTTTACGAGCAGTACTTC
>TRBJ1-1|TRBD1|TRBV11-2|-
CASSLEGQGNVFTRNTEAFF
TGTGCCAGCAGCTTAGAGGGACAGGGTAACGTGTTCACTCGGAACACTGAAGCTTTCTTT
>TRBJ1-2|-|TRBV28|-
CASSQTGLYGYTF
TGTGCCAGCAGTCAAACAGGGCTCTATGGCTACACCTTC
>TRBJ2-4|-|TRBV4-1|-
CASSREFANIQYF
TGCGCCAGCAGCCGTGAGTTTGCAAACATTCAGTACTTC
>TRBJ1-1|TRBD1|TRBV11-2|-
CASSRLTDRGTEAFF
TGTGCCAGCAGCCGATTAACCGACAGGGGCACTGAAGCTTTCTTT
>TRBJ1-1|-|TRBV11-2|-
CASSLGTGLKTEAFF
TGTGCCAGCAGCTTAGGTACAGGGTTGAAGACTGAAGCTTTCTTT
>TRBJ1-2|-|TRBV7-9|many
CASSLDQALVYGYTF
TGTGCCAGCAGCTTAGACCAAGCCCTAGTCTATGGCTACACCTTC
>TRBJ2-1|-|TRBV5-1|-
CASSSNNEQFF
TGCGCCAGCAGCTCTAACAATGAGCAGTTCTTC
>TRBJ2-3|-|TRBV4-2|-
CASSQGLEGSTTDTQYF
TGTGCCAGCAGCCAAGGTCTAGAAGGAAGCACCACAGATACGCAGTATTTT
>TRBJ2-1|-|TRBV19|-
CASSPAGRSYNEQFF
TGTGCCAGTAGTCCGGCGGGGAGGTCCTACAATGAGCAGTTCTTC